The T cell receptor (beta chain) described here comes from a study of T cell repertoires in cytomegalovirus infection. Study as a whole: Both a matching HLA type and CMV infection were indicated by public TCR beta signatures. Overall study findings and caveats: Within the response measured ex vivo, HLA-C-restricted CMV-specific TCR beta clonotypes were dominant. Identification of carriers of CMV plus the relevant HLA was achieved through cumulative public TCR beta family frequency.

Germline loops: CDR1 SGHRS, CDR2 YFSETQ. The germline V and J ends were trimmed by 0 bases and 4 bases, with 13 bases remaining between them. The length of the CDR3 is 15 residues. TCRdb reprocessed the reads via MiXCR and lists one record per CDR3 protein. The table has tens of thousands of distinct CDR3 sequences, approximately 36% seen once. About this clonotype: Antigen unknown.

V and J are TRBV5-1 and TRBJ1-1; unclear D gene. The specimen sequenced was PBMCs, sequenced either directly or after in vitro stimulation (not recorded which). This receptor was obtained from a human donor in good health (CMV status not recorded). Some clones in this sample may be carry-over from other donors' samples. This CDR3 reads CASSLEGSASTEAFF. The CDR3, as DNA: TGCGCCAGCAGCTTGGAAGGGTCTGCGAGCACTGAAGCTTTCTTT.